The table lists the clone carrying this TCR beta chain with a few counts. This sample was included in a study of blood T cell repertoires in COVID-19. Looking at the study overall: COVID-19 samples, acute and convalescent, were from the United States, Italy and Spain. T cells, B-cell-depleted T cells, or PBMCs provided the cDNA or gDNA that served as material.

Recruited during active infection, patients (from Seattle) were subsequently followed longitudinally. Authors' analysis steps: Reference gene primer amplification in the assay estimated nucleated cell counts. Here immunoSEQ multiplex PCR was the method, and the copy in TCRdb shows in-frame clones only, minus some. The DNA was the basis for D and trimming; V, J and clone size are from that table. The table records about 330,000 clones, roughly 90% of them present only once. The CDR3 has 15 amino acids. CDR1 is LGHDT, CDR2 YNNKEL, per germline (reference sequence). V lost 3 bases, J lost 8 bases, and 18 bases lay in between.

Sequencing was carried out using peripheral blood. The TCR sequence derives from a man aged 25 to 45 with COVID-19, enrolled during active disease. The V and J genes are TRBV3-1 (or the pseudogene TRBV3-2) and TRBJ2-3; possibly TRBD2 for D (6 bases). The CDR3 DNA is TGTGCCAGCAGCCACCTTCTTTCGACCGGGGGTACGCAGTATTTT. This encodes CASSHLLSTGGTQYF.